The entry below gives a single T cell receptor beta chain sequence along with its context. Only in-frame clones appear in the TCRdb table, and some are missing; sequencing was by immunoSEQ multiplex PCR. The table has nearly 50,000 clones, approximately 91% seen once. The germline V gene encodes CDR1 MDHEN and CDR2 SYDVKM. V lost 0 bases and J lost 8, with 13 bases in between. This CDR3 contains 15 residues. The data were obtained in a study of OX40 agonist ivuxolimab in advanced cancers. Study summary: Patients got intravenous ivuxolimab at 0.01 to 10 mg/kg every 2 weeks. Eligibility rules accepted prior anti-PD-1, anti-PD-L1 or anti-CTLA-4 therapy, and over 30% had some.

Anyone with autoimmune disease history or systemic immunosuppression was excluded. The chain uses TRBV28 and TRBJ1-4; D may be TRBD1 (6 bases). This specimen consisted of CD4+ or CD8+ T cells sorted from blood, obtained in a trial of the OX40 agonist ivuxolimab. The sequence was obtained from an adult with an advanced solid tumor such as melanoma, head and neck, liver or kidney cancer. CDR3 nucleotides: TGTGCCAGCAGTTTATGGGCAGGGGAGTTCGAAAAACTGTTTTTT. Amino acids: CASSLWAGEFEKLFF.